The next 6 T cell receptor beta chains were all read from a single sample in a study of beta chain features in type 1 diabetes. What was sequenced were expressed TCRB transcripts, since all of the isolated RNA had been reverse transcribed. Data came from immunoSEQ multiplex PCR; TCRdb stores just in-frame clones and leaves some out. Of about 220,000 clones in the sample, roughly a tenth were seen once. The sample was central memory CD4+ T cells from blood. Receptors originate from a man aged 18 to 29 in good health.

This clone was counted at least ten times. This chain connects TRBV7-2 to TRBJ2-2, with TRBD2 matching 8 bases. This CDR3 region has 15 residues. Germline CDR1 reads SGHTA; CDR2 reads FQGNSA. V lost 5 bases to trimming and J lost 0 bases; unmatched junction nucleotides: 2. The CDR3 nucleotides are TGTGCCAGCAGCCCGGGACTAGCGAACACCGGGGAGCTGTTTTTT. It codes for CASSPGLANTGELFF.

The V and J genes are TRBV7-7 and TRBJ2-7; perhaps TRBD1 as D (6 bases). Looked up from germline, CDR1 is SSHAT and CDR2 is FNYEAQ (reference sequence). V was trimmed by 5 bases and J by 4 bases, leaving 12 bases between them. This CDR3 is 13 amino acids long. The CDR3 here is CASSPLGQYEQYF. The CDR3, as DNA: TGTGCCAGCAGCCCCCTGGGACAATACGAGCAGTACTTC.

The V gene is TRBV14, the J gene TRBJ2-1; no clear D gene. The CDR3 runs 17 residues. V dropped 5 bases and J dropped 0 bases, with 17 bases sitting between them. Germline-derived CDR1 and CDR2 are SGHDN and FVKESK. The CDR3 DNA is TGTGCCAGCAGCGCAAACCGGGCTCTCTTCTCCTACAATGAGCAGTTCTTC. As protein: CASSANRALFSYNEQFF.

J is TRBJ2-3 and V is TRBV29-1; D possibly corresponds to TRBD2 (5 bases). Trimming took 6 bases from V and 0 from J, leaving 13 bases between them. This CDR3 region has 14 residues. Germline CDR1 and CDR2: SQVTM and ANQGSEA. CDR3 amino acids: CSVAGLTSTDTQYF. The CDR3 DNA reads as TGCAGCGTCGCCGGACTGACTAGCACAGATACGCAGTATTTT.

The CDR3 region has the DNA TGTGCCACCAGCGGAAAAGAGACCCAGTACTTC. Translation: CATSGKETQYF. This chain connects TRBV15 to TRBJ2-5; unclear D gene. CDR1 and CDR2 (germline): LNHNV, YYDKDF (reference sequence). CDR3 size: 11 residues. V was clipped by 5 bases and J by 3 bases, with 4 bases between them.

The genes are TRBV18 and TRBJ2-5; D is unclear. Germline V gene sequence: CDR1 KGHSH, CDR2 LQKENI. Trimming left V 1 base short and J 2 bases short, with 2 bases between. This CDR3 has 12 residues. This CDR3 reads CASSPRQETQYF. DNA of the CDR3: TGTGCCAGCTCACCACGGCAAGAGACCCAGTACTTC.